A single sample is the source of the 5 T cell receptor beta chains below, sequenced in a study of CD8+CD57+ T cells in acquired aplastic anemia. Genomic DNA acted as the template from which TCR beta VDJ combination and CDR3 sequence profiling were carried out. TCRdb itself ran the reads through MiXCR, one entry per CDR3 protein. Of roughly 250,000 distinct CDR3 sequences in the sample, more than 40% were seen once. Patients picked for sequencing had shown CD8+CD57+ cell expansion detected by flow cytometry. Sample: sorted CD4+, CD8+, or CD8+CD57+ T cells (not recorded which) from PBMCs. These receptors were obtained from a human donor with aplastic anemia.

This clonotype was counted at least ten times. CDR3 residues: CASSVWGQGYNEQFF. For the CDR3, the DNA is TGTGCCAGCAGCGTTTGGGGACAGGGTTACAATGAGCAGTTCTTC. The rearrangement joins TRBV9 to TRBJ2-1, with 9 bases lining up with TRBD1. The CDR3 has 15 residues. Germline CDR1 is SGDLS and CDR2 is YYNGEE. Trimming removed 2 bases from V and 4 bases from J; junction bases left unmatched: 4.

This sequence joins TRBV29-1 and TRBJ2-7; tentatively, D is TRBD1 or TRBD2 (6 bases each). The CDR3 runs to 14 residues. Trimming took 6 bases from V and 5 from J, leaving 20 bases between them. CDR1 and CDR2 (germline): SQVTM, ANQGSEA. The CDR3, as DNA: TGCAGCGTGGAGACTTTCCGGGGGCTACACGAGCAGTACTTC. Translation gives CSVETFRGLHEQYF.

The chain has TRBV20-1 and TRBJ2-2, with D unresolved. The V gene lost 5 bases and the J gene lost 2 bases, with 6 bases spanning the gap. This CDR3 region has 12 residues. Germline CDR1 reads DFQATT; CDR2 reads SNEGSKA (reference sequence). The CDR3 here is CSAGFNTGELFF. The CDR3 DNA reads as TGCAGTGCTGGGTTCAACACCGGGGAGCTGTTTTTT.

This sequence joins TRBV7-2 and TRBJ2-7; D is undetermined. This CDR3 spans 15 amino acids. Trimming took 1 base from V and 4 from J, leaving 14 bases between them. From germline, CDR1 is SGHTA and CDR2 FQGNSA. CDR3 nucleotides: TGTGCCAGCAGCTTAGTGGGGTCCGCGAGTTACGAGCAGTACTTC. It specifies CASSLVGSASYEQYF.

This clonotype has at least ten counts. The chain is built from TRBV6-6 and TRBJ1-2, with no clear D. Between the trimmed V and J ends, which lost 0 bases and 5 bases, there was a span of 7 bases. Germline V gene lookup returns CDR1 MNHNY and CDR2 SVGAGI (reference sequence). The CDR3 sequence is 13 residues long. CDR3 protein: CASSYSAVYGYTF. For the CDR3, the DNA is TGTGCCAGCAGTTACTCCGCGGTTTATGGCTACACCTTC.